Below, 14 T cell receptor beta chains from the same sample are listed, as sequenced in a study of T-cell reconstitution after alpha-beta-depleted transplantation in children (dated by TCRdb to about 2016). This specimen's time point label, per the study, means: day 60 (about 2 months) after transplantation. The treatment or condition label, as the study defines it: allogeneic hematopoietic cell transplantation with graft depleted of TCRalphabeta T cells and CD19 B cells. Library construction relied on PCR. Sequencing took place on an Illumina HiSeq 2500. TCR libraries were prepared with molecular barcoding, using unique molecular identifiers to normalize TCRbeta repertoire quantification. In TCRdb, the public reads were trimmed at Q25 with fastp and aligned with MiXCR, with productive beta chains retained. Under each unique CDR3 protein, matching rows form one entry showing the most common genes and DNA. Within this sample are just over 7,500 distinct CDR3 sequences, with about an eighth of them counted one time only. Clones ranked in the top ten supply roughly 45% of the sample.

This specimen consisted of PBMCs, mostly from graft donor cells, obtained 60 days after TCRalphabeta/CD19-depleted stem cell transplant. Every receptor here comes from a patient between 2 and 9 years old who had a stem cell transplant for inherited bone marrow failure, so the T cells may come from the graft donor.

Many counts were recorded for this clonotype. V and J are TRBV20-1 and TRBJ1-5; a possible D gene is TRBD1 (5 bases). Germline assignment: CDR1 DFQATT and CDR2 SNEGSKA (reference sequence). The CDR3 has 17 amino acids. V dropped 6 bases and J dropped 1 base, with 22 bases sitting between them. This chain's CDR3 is CSASTGTRLGSNQPQHF. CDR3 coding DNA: TGCAGTGCGTCCACCGGGACGCGACTGGGGAGCAATCAGCCCCAGCATTTT.

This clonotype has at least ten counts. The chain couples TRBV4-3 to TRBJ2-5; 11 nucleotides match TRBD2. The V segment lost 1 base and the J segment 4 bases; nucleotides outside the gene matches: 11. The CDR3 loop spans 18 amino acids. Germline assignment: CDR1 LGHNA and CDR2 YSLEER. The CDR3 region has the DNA TGCGCCAGCAGCCAAGTTTTAGCGGGAGGGTTCGAAGGAGAGACCCAGTACTTC. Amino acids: CASSQVLAGGFEGETQYF.

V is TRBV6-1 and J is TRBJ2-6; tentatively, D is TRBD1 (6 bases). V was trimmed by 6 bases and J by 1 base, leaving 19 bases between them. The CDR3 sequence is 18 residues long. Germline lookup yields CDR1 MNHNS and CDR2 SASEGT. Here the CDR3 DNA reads TGTGCCAGCAGGCAGCTACAGGGACCCGCGTCTGGGGCCAACGTCCTGACTTTC. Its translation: CASRQLQGPASGANVLTF.

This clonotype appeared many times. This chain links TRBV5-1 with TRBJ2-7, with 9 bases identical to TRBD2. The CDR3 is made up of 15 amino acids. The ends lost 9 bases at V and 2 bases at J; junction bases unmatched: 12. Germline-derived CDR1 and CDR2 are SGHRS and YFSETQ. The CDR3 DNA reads TGCGCCACCGCACCGGGCGGGAGGGCCACCTACGAGCAGTACTTC. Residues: CATAPGGRATYEQYF.

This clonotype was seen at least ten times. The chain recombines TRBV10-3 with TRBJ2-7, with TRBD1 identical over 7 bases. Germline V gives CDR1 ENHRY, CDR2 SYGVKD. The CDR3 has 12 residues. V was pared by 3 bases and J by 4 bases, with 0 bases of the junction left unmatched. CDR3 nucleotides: TGTGCCATCAGTGACAGGGGGTACGAGCAGTACTTC. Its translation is CAISDRGYEQYF.

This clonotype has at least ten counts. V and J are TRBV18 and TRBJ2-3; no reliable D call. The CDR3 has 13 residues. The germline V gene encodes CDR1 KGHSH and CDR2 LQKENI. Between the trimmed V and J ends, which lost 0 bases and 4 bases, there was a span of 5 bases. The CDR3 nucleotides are TGTGCCAGCTCACCACCGGGTTCAGATACGCAGTATTTT. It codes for CASSPPGSDTQYF.

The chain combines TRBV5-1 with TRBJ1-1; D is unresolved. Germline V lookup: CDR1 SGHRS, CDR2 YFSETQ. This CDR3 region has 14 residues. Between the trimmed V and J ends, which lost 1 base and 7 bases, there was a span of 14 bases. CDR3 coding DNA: TGCGCCAGCAGCTTGATCCCGGGGAGTAGTGAAGCTTTCTTT. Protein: CASSLIPGSSEAFF.

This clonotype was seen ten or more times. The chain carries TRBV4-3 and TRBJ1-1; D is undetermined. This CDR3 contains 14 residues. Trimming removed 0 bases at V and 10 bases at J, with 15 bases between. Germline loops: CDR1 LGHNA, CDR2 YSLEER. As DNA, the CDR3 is TGCGCCAGCAGCCAAGATTCGTTTACAGTGTCAGCTTTCTTT. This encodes CASSQDSFTVSAFF.

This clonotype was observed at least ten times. CDR3 sequence: CASSYSDRRVEAFF. The CDR3 nucleotides are TGTGCCAGCAGTTACTCCGACAGGAGGGTTGAAGCTTTCTTT. The V gene is TRBV6-5, the J gene TRBJ1-1, with D tentatively TRBD1 (6 bases). The V and J ends lost 0 bases and 7 bases respectively, with 12 bases between them. The CDR3 covers 14 residues. In germline, CDR1 is MNHEY, CDR2 SVGAGI.

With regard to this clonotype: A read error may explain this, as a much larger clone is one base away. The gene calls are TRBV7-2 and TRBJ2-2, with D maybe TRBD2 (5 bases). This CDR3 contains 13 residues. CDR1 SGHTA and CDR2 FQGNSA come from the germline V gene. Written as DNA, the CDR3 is TGTGCCAGCAGCTTCCCGAACACCGGGGAGCGGTTTTTT. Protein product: CASSFPNTGERFF.

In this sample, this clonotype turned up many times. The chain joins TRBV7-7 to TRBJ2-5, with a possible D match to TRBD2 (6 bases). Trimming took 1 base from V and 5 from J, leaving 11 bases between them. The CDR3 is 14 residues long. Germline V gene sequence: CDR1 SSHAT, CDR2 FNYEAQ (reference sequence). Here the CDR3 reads CASSLGPGRETQYF. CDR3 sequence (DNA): TGTGCCAGCAGCTTAGGACCAGGGAGGGAGACCCAGTACTTC.

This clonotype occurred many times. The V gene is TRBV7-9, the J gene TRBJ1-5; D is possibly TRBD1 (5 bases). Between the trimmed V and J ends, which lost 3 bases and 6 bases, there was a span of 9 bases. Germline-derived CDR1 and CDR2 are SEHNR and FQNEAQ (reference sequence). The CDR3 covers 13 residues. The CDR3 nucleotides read TGTGCCAGCAGCTTTAGGGGAGGTCAGCCCCAGCATTTT. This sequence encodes CASSFRGGQPQHF.

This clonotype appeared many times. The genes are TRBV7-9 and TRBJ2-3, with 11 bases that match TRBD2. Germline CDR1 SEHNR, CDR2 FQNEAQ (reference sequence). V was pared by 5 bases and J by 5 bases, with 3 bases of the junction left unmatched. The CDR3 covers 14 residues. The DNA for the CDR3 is TGTGCCAGCAGCCCTAGCGGGGGGAAAGATACGCAGTATTTT. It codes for CASSPSGGKDTQYF. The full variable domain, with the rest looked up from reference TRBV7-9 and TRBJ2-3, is DTGVSQNPRHKITKRGQNVTFRCDPISEHNRLYWYRQTLGQGPEFLTYFQNEAQLEKSRLLSDRFSAERPKGSFSTLEIQRTEQGDSAMYLCASSPSGGKDTQYFGPGTRLTVL.

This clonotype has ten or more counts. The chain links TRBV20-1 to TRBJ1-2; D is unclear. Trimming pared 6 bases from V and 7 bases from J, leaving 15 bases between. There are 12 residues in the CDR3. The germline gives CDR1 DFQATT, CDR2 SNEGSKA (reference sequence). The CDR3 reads CSAHRLRRGYTF. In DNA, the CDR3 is TGCAGTGCCCACCGTCTACGACGTGGCTACACCTTC.